This TCR beta chain is drawn from a study of shared clonotypes between healthy human individuals. Background on the study: Every donor yielded three CD4 naive, three CD4 memory, two CD8 naive and one CD8 memory plate. Study-level findings and limits: Sampling used blood alone; tissue repertoires probably differ.

CDR3 length: 14 amino acids. The J segment lost 7 bases and the V segment lost 8 bases, leaving 11 bases of the junction unmatched. The germline CDR1 and CDR2 sequences are SNHLY and FYNNEI. Comment on this clone: As yet, its antigen is unknown.

When replicate PCRs were run on sorted subsets, they used around 200 ng DNA, about 30,000 T cell genomes. In the source study's methods: Junction-only immunoSEQ data arrived without quality scores, meaning filtering differed. Measured with immunoSEQ multiplex PCR; TCRdb has only the in-frame clones, and not every one. The V and J calls and the clone size are those of that table, but D and trimming were determined from the DNA. The table has around 1.1 million clones, about 80% seen once; the top ten hold 0.89%. V usage is TRBV2 and J usage is TRBJ2-5; 9 bases agree with TRBD2. Sequencing was carried out using memory CD4+ T cells from PBMCs. The subset: CD45RA-negative fraction. This sequence originates from a young man in good health. Some clones in this sample may be carry-over from other donors' samples. CDR3 sequence: CASRPAGGPGTQYF. The CDR3 DNA reads TGTGCCAGCCGCCCGGCGGGAGGGCCTGGGACCCAGTACTTC.